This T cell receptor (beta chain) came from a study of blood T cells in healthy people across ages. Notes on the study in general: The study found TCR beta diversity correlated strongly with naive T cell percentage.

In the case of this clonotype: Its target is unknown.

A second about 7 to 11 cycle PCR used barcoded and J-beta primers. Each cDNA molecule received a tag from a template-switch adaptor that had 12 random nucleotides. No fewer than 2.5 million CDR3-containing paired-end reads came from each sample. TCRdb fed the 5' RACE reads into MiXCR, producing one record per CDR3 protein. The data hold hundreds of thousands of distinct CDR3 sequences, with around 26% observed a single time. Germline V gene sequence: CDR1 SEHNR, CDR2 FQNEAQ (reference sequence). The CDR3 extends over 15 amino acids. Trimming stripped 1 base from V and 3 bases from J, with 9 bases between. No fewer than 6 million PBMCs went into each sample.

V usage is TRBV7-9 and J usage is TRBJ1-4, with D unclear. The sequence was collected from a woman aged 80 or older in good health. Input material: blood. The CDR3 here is CASSLVEGSNEKLFF. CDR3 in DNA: TGTGCCAGCAGCTTAGTCGAAGGGTCTAATGAAAAACTGTTTTTT.